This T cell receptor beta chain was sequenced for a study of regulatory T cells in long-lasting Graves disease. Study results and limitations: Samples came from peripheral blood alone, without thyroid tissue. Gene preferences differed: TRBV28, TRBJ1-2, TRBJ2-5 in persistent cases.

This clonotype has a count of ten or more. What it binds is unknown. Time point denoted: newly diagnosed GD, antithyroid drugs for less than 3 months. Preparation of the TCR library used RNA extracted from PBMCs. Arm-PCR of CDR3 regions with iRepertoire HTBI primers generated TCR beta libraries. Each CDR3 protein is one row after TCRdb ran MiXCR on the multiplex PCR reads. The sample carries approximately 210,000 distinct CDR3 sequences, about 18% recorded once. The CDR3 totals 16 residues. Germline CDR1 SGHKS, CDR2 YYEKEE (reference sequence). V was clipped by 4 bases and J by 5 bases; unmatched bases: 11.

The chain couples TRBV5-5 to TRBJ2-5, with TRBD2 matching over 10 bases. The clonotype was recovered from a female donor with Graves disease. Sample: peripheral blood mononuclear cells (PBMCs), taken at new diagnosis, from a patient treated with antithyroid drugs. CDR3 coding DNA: TGTGCCAGCAGCCCGTCGCCTAGCGGGAGACTCGAGACCCAGTACTTC. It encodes CASSPSPSGRLETQYF.